The next 25 T cell receptor beta chains were all read from a single sample in a study of CD8+CD57+ T cells in acquired aplastic anemia (dated 2018 in TCRdb). Sequencing instrument: Illumina HiSeq 2000. Genomic DNA served as template for TCR beta VDJ combination and CDR3 sequence profiling. TCRdb redid the processing of the public reads, applying fastp at Q25 and MiXCR, and retained in-frame beta chains. Under each unique CDR3 protein, matching rows form one entry showing the most common genes and DNA. The sample contains just over 400,000 distinct CDR3 sequences, about two thirds of them found a single time. The ten biggest clones cover less than 4% of the sample. Sequenced: sorted CD4+, CD8+, or CD8+CD57+ T cells (not recorded which) from PBMCs. The receptor source for this set is a human donor in good health, serving as a control.

The chain couples TRBV4-2 to TRBJ1-6, with 10 bases that match TRBD1. There are 15 residues in the CDR3. Per germline, CDR1 LGHNA and CDR2 YNFKEQ. J was trimmed by 7 bases and V by 3 bases; bases with no gene match: 3. CDR3 nucleotide sequence: TGTGCCAGCAGCCACCGACAGGGGGCGAATTCACCCCTCCACTTT. Translating it yields CASSHRQGANSPLHF.

The rearrangement uses TRBV7-8 and TRBJ2-7, with 7 bases matching TRBD1. V trimming: 1 base; J trimming: 6 bases; junction bases outside the gene matches: 9. This CDR3 comprises 15 residues. Germline lookup yields CDR1 SGHVS and CDR2 FQNEAQ. CDR3 DNA: TGTGCCAGCAGCTTAGGCTACAGGGGCATCGGCGAGCAGTACTTC. Amino acids: CASSLGYRGIGEQYF.

Regarding this clonotype: An end of the junction differs from the germline gene, which may be a read error. DNA of the CDR3: TGCGCCAGCAGCCACTTGCGTCAGGACACTGAAGCTTTCTTT. It encodes CASSHLRQDTEAFF. The chain couples TRBV7-9 to TRBJ1-1, with D hard to call. CDR1 SEHNR and CDR2 FQNEAQ come from the germline V gene (reference sequence). The CDR3 has 14 residues.

Turning to this clonotype: A read error may produce the germline difference seen at one junction end. V and J are TRBV7-3 and TRBJ2-7, with a tentative D call TRBD2 (6 bases). The CDR3 is 15 residues long. From germline, CDR1 is SGHTA and CDR2 FQGTGA. The CDR3 sequence is CATSSDSGRAHEQYF. CDR3 in DNA: TGTGCCACCAGCAGCGATTCCGGGAGAGCCCACGAGCAGTACTTC.

The V gene is TRBV5-1, the J gene TRBJ1-6; D might be TRBD1 (5 bases). Deletions cut 3 bases from V and 10 bases from J, with 17 bases between. Germline V gene sequence: CDR1 SGHRS, CDR2 YFSETQ. The CDR3 contains 15 residues. The CDR3: CASSWSQGPESPLHF. The CDR3 DNA reads TGCGCCAGCAGCTGGAGCCAGGGACCCGAATCACCCCTCCACTTT. Together with reference TRBV5-1 and TRBJ1-6, the CDR3 gives the full variable domain: KAGVTQTPRYLIKTRGQQVTLSCSPISGHRSVSWYQQTPGQGLQFLFEYFSETQRNKGNFPGRFSGRQFSNSRSEMNVSTLELGDSALYLCASSWSQGPESPLHFGNGTRLTVT.

This clonotype was recorded a few times. The chain combines TRBV12-3 or TRBV12-4 with TRBJ1-2; D unresolved. Trimming left V 5 bases short and J 8 bases short, with 15 bases between. The CDR3 is made up of 13 amino acids. The DNA for the CDR3 is TGTGCCAGCAGTCCAAGTACCGAGGCGGGCTACACCTTC. Amino acids: CASSPSTEAGYTF.

The chain's CDR3 is CASSLTGQYTEAFTEAFF. The DNA of the CDR3 is TGTGCCAGCAGCTTAACAGGACAGTACACTGAAGCTTTCACTGAAGCTTTCTTT. The gene calls are TRBV7-6 and TRBJ1-1; possible D gene TRBD1, 6 bases. CDR1 and CDR2 from the germline V gene are SGHVS and FNYEAQ. The V gene lost 2 bases and the J gene lost 4 bases, with 23 bases spanning the gap. The CDR3 is 18 amino acids.

The genes are TRBV2 and TRBJ2-5; a possible D gene is TRBD2 (5 bases). This CDR3 is built from 13 residues. Germline V gene sequence: CDR1 SNHLY, CDR2 FYNNEI. Deletions cut 10 bases from V and 2 bases from J, with 14 bases between. The CDR3 sequence is CATLGGEQETQYF. The CDR3 nucleotides read TGTGCCACCCTAGGAGGAGAACAAGAGACCCAGTACTTC.

J is TRBJ2-3 and V is TRBV7-3, with a possible D match to TRBD1 (5 bases). The CDR3 is made up of 16 amino acids. Germline V CDR1 and CDR2: SGHTA, FQGTGA. Trimming shortened V by 5 bases and J by 5 bases, and 20 bases separated the two germline ends. The CDR3 sequence: CASSLNVQGGEDTQYF. The CDR3 DNA reads as TGTGCCAGCAGCCTCAATGTGCAGGGTGGCGAAGATACGCAGTATTTT.

Comment on this clonotype: One end of the junction does not line up with germline, which may come from a read error. The chain recombines TRBV24-1 with TRBJ1-1; D is ambiguous. Looked up from germline, CDR1 is KGHDR and CDR2 is SFDVKD. This CDR3 is 14 amino acids long. This chain's CDR3 is CASSAGIKVTEAFF. CDR3 DNA sequence: TGTGCCAGCAGTGCGGGGATTAAGGTCACCGAAGCTTTCTTC.

Written as DNA, the CDR3 is TGTGCCAGCAGCCTGCTCGGACAGGCGACAGATACGCAGTATTTT. Translation gives CASSLLGQATDTQYF. The chain recombines TRBV2 with TRBJ2-3; 7 bases are shared with TRBD1. Trimming at V came to 6 bases and at J to 3 bases, leaving 9 bases not matched to a gene. The CDR3 has 15 amino acids. Germline CDR1 SNHLY, CDR2 FYNNEI.

In the case of this clonotype: Compared with germline, one end of the junction differs, possibly owing to a read error. V usage is TRBV7-4 and J usage is TRBJ1-1; D gene unclear. This CDR3 region has 14 residues. CDR1 SGHVT and CDR2 SQSDAQ come from the germline V gene. The chain's CDR3 is CASSVVEGETEALF. The DNA for the CDR3 is TGTGCCAGCAGCGTGGTCGAGGGAGAAACTGAAGCTCTTTTT.

This chain links TRBV25-1 with TRBJ1-1, with D unclear. Trimming removed 7 bases from V and 4 bases from J, with 10 bases in between. Germline lookup yields CDR1 MGHDK and CDR2 SYGVNS. This CDR3 is built from 12 residues. The CDR3 bases are TGTGCCAGCAACCATGGATCCACTGAAGCTTTCTTT. As protein: CASNHGSTEAFF.

This clonotype has only a few counts. This may arise from a read error, as a much more abundant clone is one base away. The gene calls are TRBV12-3 or TRBV12-4 and TRBJ1-2; TRBD1 aligns across 7 bases. The CDR3 extends over 13 amino acids. The J segment lost 7 bases and the V segment lost 7 bases, leaving 9 bases of the junction unmatched. The CDR3 DNA reads TGTGCCAGCACAATCGGGACAGCCTTTGGCTACACCTTC. Protein: CASTIGTAFGYTF.

Comment on this clonotype: An end of the junction differs from the germline gene, which may be a read error. The chain employs TRBV7-2 and TRBJ1-1; 7 nucleotides align to TRBD1. The CDR3 totals 14 residues. CDR1 SGHTA and CDR2 FQGNSA come from the germline V gene. The CDR3 sequence: CASSAGQRYTDASF. The CDR3 DNA follows: TGTGCCAGCAGTGCGGGACAGAGGTACACTGACGCTTCCTTT.

This clonotype was seen a few times. The chain employs TRBV7-9 and TRBJ1-6; 7 bases agree with TRBD1. Germline trimming cut 5 bases from V and 7 bases from J; bases unmatched to any gene: 5. From germline, CDR1 is SEHNR and CDR2 FQNEAQ (reference sequence). The CDR3 runs to 14 residues. The CDR3: CASSHGTANSPLHF. CDR3 DNA: TGTGCCAGCAGCCATGGGACAGCAAATTCACCCCTCCACTTT.

The chain is built from TRBV11-3 and TRBJ1-5; D is perhaps TRBD1 (5 bases). CDR3 size: 10 residues. Germline V gene lookup returns CDR1 SGHNT and CDR2 YENEEA. Trimming cost V 11 bases and J 10 bases, with 12 bases left between them. The CDR3 loop reads CAASGGPQHF. The CDR3 region has the DNA TGTGCCGCTAGTGGGGGACCCCAGCATTTT.

This clonotype was seen at least ten times. The J gene is TRBJ1-1, the V gene TRBV29-1, with D unresolved. This CDR3 is built from 10 residues. Germline V lookup: CDR1 SQVTM, CDR2 ANQGSEA. V was shortened by 8 bases and J by 10 bases, with 14 bases between the two germline ends. The CDR3 DNA is TGCAGCACACTCGGCCGCGGAGCTTTCTTT. Translated, it gives CSTLGRGAFF.

This clonotype was counted ten times or more. The V and J genes are TRBV6-9 and TRBJ1-6; 7 bases align to TRBD1. This CDR3 spans 16 amino acids. V shed 6 bases and J 3 bases; nucleotides not matched to a gene: 8. CDR1 and CDR2 from the germline V gene are MNHGY and SVAAGI. The CDR3 sequence: CASSRQDRNYNSPLHF. CDR3 bases: TGTGCCAGCAGCCGCCAGGACAGGAACTATAATTCACCCCTCCACTTT.

This clonotype appeared a single time. A read error is possible here, since a much larger clone lies one base away. This sequence joins TRBV7-2 and TRBJ2-4; D not certain. CDR3 length equals 19 residues. Trimming pared 9 bases from V and 0 bases from J, leaving 27 bases between. From germline, CDR1 is SGHTA and CDR2 FQGNSA. CDR3 sequence: CASSIHGWMPNIAKNIQYF. The CDR3 DNA reads TGTGCCAGTAGTATACATGGTTGGATGCCCAATATAGCCAAAAACATTCAGTACTTC.

The chain combines TRBV15 with TRBJ1-1; D is undetermined. The length of the CDR3 is 13 residues. The V gene lost 9 bases and the J gene lost 2 bases, with 13 bases spanning the gap. Germline CDR1 and CDR2: LNHNV and YYDKDF (reference sequence). As DNA, the CDR3 is TGTGCCACGCGCTACGACGGAAACACTGAAGCTTTCTTT. Protein sequence: CATRYDGNTEAFF.

The chain has TRBV20-1 and TRBJ2-7; tentatively, D is TRBD1 (6 bases). The CDR3 sequence is 15 residues long. V shed 2 bases and J shed 3 bases, with 17 bases lying between them. Germline-derived CDR1 and CDR2 are DFQATT and SNEGSKA (reference sequence). In DNA form, the CDR3 reads TGCAGTGCTAGATCTTTTGGGGACACCTTCTACGAGCAGTACTTC. It is translated as CSARSFGDTFYEQYF.

V is TRBV12-3 or TRBV12-4 and J is TRBJ1-1; the D gene is possibly TRBD1 (6 bases). This CDR3 spans 15 amino acids. Deletions cut 3 bases from V and 5 bases from J, with 16 bases between. CDR3 DNA sequence: TGTGCCAGCAGTTTGCGGGGGGAGAGGGGGACTGAAGCTTTCTTT. This encodes CASSLRGERGTEAFF.

As regards this clonotype: One end of the junction fails to match germline, which may point to a read error. The chain recombines TRBV2 with TRBJ1-5; possibly TRBD1 for D (5 bases). Germline CDR1 and CDR2: SNHLY and FYNNEI. The CDR3 length is 14 residues. The CDR3 sequence is CASSLGGGITGEQF. The CDR3 DNA follows: TGTGCCAGCAGCCTGGGGGGTGGCATCACCGGGGAGCAGTTT. Full variable domain (remainder filled in from reference TRBV2 and TRBJ1-5): EPEVTQTPSHQVTQMGQEVILRCVPISNHLYFYWYRQILGQKVEFLVSFYNNEISEKSEIFDDQFSVERPDGSNFTLKIRSTKLEDSAMYFCASSLGGGITGEQFGDGTRLSIL.

A few counts support this clonotype. The chain is built from TRBV10-3 and TRBJ2-5; TRBD2 aligns across 8 bases. This CDR3 is 18 amino acids long. After removal of 7 bases from V and 5 bases from J, the junction contained 21 bases not matched to a gene. The germline V gene encodes CDR1 ENHRY and CDR2 SYGVKD. CDR3 nucleotides: TGTGCCATCACTACTGGAAAGTCGATGAGCGGGGGCGGGGAGACCCAGTACTTC. Residues: CAITTGKSMSGGGETQYF.